This T cell receptor (beta chain) was sequenced in a study of blood T cell repertoires in COVID-19. Study at large: From T cells, B-cell-depleted T cells, or PBMCs came the material, which was cDNA or gDNA.

In the authors' workflow: By means of reference gene primer amplification, nucleated cell counts were estimated. Some clones are missing from TCRdb's copy, which holds only in-frame ones; the method was immunoSEQ multiplex PCR. V and J calls and clone size are copied from that table; D and trimming were computed from the DNA. The sample contains about 140,000 clones, about 76% of which appear only once. Deletions cut 4 bases from V and 2 bases from J, with 12 bases between. The CDR3 extends over 14 amino acids. Germline CDR1 reads SGHRS; CDR2 reads YFSETQ. The receptor was derived from a human donor in a cohort sampled during active COVID-19. The sample taken for sequencing was peripheral blood. V gene TRBV5-1 combines with J gene TRBJ2-5; tentatively, D is TRBD1 (7 bases). CDR3 in DNA: TGCGCCAGCAGCGCCCAGGGGGGACAAGAGACCCAGTACTTC. This sequence encodes CASSAQGGQETQYF. Together with reference TRBV5-1 and TRBJ2-5, the CDR3 gives the full variable domain: KAGVTQTPRYLIKTRGQQVTLSCSPISGHRSVSWYQQTPGQGLQFLFEYFSETQRNKGNFPGRFSGRQFSNSRSEMNVSTLELGDSALYLCASSAQGGQETQYFGPGTRLLVL.